The source of this TCR beta chain is a study of blood T cell repertoires in COVID-19. TCRdb's copy holds only in-frame clones and misses some; the assay was immunoSEQ multiplex PCR. The table lists approximately 250,000 clones, around 89% of them singletons. The TCR sequence derives from a woman aged 25-40 years with acute COVID-19. Material for sequencing was PBMCs or T cells enriched from blood (not recorded which).

The CDR3 DNA sequence: TGTGCCAGCAGCCCCAAATTACAGGGGGTGAACACTGAAGCTTTCTTT. This translates into CASSPKLQGVNTEAFF. The genes are TRBV5-4 and TRBJ1-1; TRBD1 matches at 8 bases. Germline V gene data show CDR1 as SGHNT and CDR2 as YYREEE (reference sequence). This CDR3 region has 16 residues. The V gene end was trimmed by 4 bases and the J gene end by 0 bases; junction bases not matched to a gene: 8. The whole variable domain, filled in from reference TRBV5-4 and TRBJ1-1, reads ETGVTQSPTHLIKTRGQQVTLRCSSQSGHNTVSWYQQALGQGPQFIFQYYREEENGRGNFPPRFSGLQFPNYSSELNVNALELDDSALYLCASSPKLQGVNTEAFFGQGTRLTVV.